The present T cell receptor (beta chain) was sequenced within a study of blood T cell repertoires in COVID-19. The wider study: Donors in the United States, Italy and Spain gave samples during acute or convalescent COVID-19. T cells, B-cell-depleted T cells, or PBMCs supplied cDNA or gDNA.

V was trimmed by 3 bases and J by 6 bases, leaving 14 bases between them. Looked up from germline, CDR1 is LNHDA and CDR2 is SQIVND (reference sequence). This CDR3 contains 14 residues. As originally analysed: The assay estimated nucleated cells by amplifying reference gene primers. Generated by immunoSEQ multiplex PCR, the TCRdb table keeps only in-frame clones and is missing some. V, J and clone size are those of that table, while D and trimming were read from the DNA. The sample carries roughly 100,000 clones, roughly 90% recorded once. The sequence was collected from a woman in her forties or fifties with COVID-19, enrolled during active disease. The sequenced material came from peripheral blood. This chain connects TRBV19 to TRBJ1-2; D call uncertain. CDR3 protein: CASSIYFGPDGYTF. The CDR3 coding sequence is TGTGCCAGTAGTATTTATTTTGGGCCTGATGGCTACACCTTC.